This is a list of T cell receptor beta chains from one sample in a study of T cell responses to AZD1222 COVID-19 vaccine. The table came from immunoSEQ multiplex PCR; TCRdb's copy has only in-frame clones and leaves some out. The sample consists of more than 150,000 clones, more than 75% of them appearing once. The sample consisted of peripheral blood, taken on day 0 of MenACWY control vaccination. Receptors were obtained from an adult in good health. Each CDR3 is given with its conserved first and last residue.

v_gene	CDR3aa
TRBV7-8	CASSLRERTGELFF
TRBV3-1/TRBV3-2	CASSLGGDEKLFF
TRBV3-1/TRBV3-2	CASGLGSEAPLHF
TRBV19	CASGGQGGSPLHF
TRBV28	CASSPPDTYREAFF
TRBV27	CASSGTGYEQYF
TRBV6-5	CASKGVPNTEAFF
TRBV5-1	CASSSTGTAYEQYF
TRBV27	CASSRSGNTGELFF
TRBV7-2	CASSLVPPRVEEQYF
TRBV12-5	CASGLQGQAPTNTEAFF
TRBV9	CASSPMDHSYEQYF
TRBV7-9	CASSLQSYEQYF
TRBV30	CAWSPGLNTEAFF
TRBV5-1	CASSLGSGHTDTQYF
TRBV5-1	CASSLARGPNTGELFF
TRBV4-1	CASSPRQGGEKLFF
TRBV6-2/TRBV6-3	CASSYPTGTSGALSSYEQYF
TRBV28	CASSPTRGGNQPQHF
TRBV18	CASSPPSGGYTQYF
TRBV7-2	CASSVDRDSGNTIYF
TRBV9	CASSGFGTEAFF
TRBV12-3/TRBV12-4	CASSLGLAYEQYF
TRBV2	CASSEVRVLSEQYF
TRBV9	CASSAGTGTSEAFF
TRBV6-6	CASSRGVITEAFF
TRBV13	CASSPPGEQYF
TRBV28	CASRPGHKNTEAFF
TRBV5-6	CASSSIGDQGDGYTF
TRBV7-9	CASSLGISYEQYF
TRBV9	CASSATDRGNEKLFF
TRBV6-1	CASSDREVYEQYF
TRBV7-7	CASSLEPSLQETQYF
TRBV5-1	CASRLGTGGTGELFF
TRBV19	CASSTGTGINEKLFF
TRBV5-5	CASSFGPTMAYEQYF
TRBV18	CASSPLGQGLRNTIYF
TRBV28	CASSSRDRVDEQYF
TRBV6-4	CASNPLSRTRSYEQYF
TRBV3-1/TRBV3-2	CASSQGVGALGSEQYF
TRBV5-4	CASSFGPDYNEQFF
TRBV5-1	CASSAWTGSDTIYF
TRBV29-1	CSVKGTEDGYTF
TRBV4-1	CASSQDVYGYTF
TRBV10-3	CAISLRGDTGELFF
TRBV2	CASVPGSSYEQYF
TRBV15	CATSRGNSYEQYF
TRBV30	CAWSGNGRGELFF
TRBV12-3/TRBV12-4	CASSYLETQYF
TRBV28	CASSPYRVNTEAFF
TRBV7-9	CASSFRGIEQFF
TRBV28	CASQTAGQGNYGYTF
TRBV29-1	CSVRTGNTYEQYF
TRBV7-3	CASSAKGQGFANTGELFF
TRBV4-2	CASSQGGGELFF
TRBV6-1	CASSERTYGYTF
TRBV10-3	CAISEGANVNGYTF
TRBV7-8	CASSPQTGGNNQPQHF
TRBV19	CASSRGRGERNQPQHF
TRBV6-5	CASSYIGGYGYTF